This TCR beta chain comes out of a study of blood T cell repertoires in COVID-19. Methods used by the authors: Amplified reference gene primers provided the basis for estimating nucleated cell counts. Some clones are missing from TCRdb's copy, which holds only in-frame ones; the method was immunoSEQ multiplex PCR. That table gives V, J and clone size, and the DNA gave D and trimming. Counted here are 300,000 to 400,000 clones, about 88% occurring once; the ten biggest clones make up about 6.7%. V lost 3 bases to trimming and J lost 8 bases, with 11 bases between them. The CDR3 spans 12 residues. CDR1 is SGDLS and CDR2 is YYNGEE in the germline V gene. Recruited during active infection, patients (from Seattle) were subsequently followed longitudinally.

The V and J genes are TRBV9 and TRBJ1-1, with D unresolved. Sequencing used peripheral blood. This receptor was taken from a woman in her seventies with COVID-19, enrolled during active disease. The CDR3 bases are TGTGCCAGCAGCGGAGCATCCCAAGAAGCTTTCTTT. Its translation is CASSGASQEAFF.